One sample yielded the 23 T cell receptor beta chains listed below, sequenced in a study of shared clonotypes between healthy human individuals. TCRdb keeps only in-frame clones here, not all; method: immunoSEQ multiplex PCR. The sample carries around 500,000 clones, about 85% recorded once. Source material: PBMCs. The receptors were sampled from a middle-aged woman in good health. Some clones in this sample may be carry-over from other donors' samples.

The chain couples TRBV7-2 to TRBJ1-5; D possibly corresponds to TRBD1 (5 bases). The germline V gene has CDR1 SGHTA and CDR2 FQGNSA. The CDR3 is 13 amino acids. V was trimmed by 0 bases and J by 7 bases, leaving 7 bases between them. DNA for the CDR3: TGTGCCAGCAGCTTAGCTCCAGGGCAGCCCCAGCATTTT. Protein product: CASSLAPGQPQHF.

This clone was observed a handful of times. This chain joins TRBV19 and TRBJ1-1; no clear D. Germline loops: CDR1 LNHDA, CDR2 SQIVND (reference sequence). V lost 1 base and J lost 3, with 6 bases in between. The CDR3 spans 13 residues. This CDR3 reads CASSIVADTEAFF. CDR3 bases: TGTGCCAGTAGTATAGTGGCCGACACTGAAGCTTTCTTT.

The chain employs TRBV7-9 and TRBJ1-2, with 7 bases lining up with TRBD1. The CDR3 is 13 residues long. In germline, CDR1 is SEHNR, CDR2 FQNEAQ (reference sequence). The ends lost 3 bases at V and 6 bases at J; junction bases unmatched: 4. DNA of the CDR3: TGTGCCAGCAGCTTTGAGGGGGCGCATGGCTACACCTTC. Translated, it gives CASSFEGAHGYTF.

The chain employs TRBV25-1 and TRBJ2-7; the D gene is possibly TRBD2 (7 bases). V shed 0 bases and J shed 5 bases, with 14 bases lying between them. The CDR3 length is 15 residues. Germline CDR1 reads MGHDK; CDR2 reads SYGVNS. This CDR3 reads CASSEYGGGGNEQYF. The CDR3 nucleotides are TGTGCCAGCAGTGAATACGGGGGCGGGGGAAACGAGCAGTACTTC.

As concerns this clone: The junction does not match germline at one end; this may be a read error. In DNA form, the CDR3 reads TGTGTCAGCACTCCCCAATATGGCTACACCTTC. As protein: CVSTPQYGYTF. V and J are TRBV2 and TRBJ1-2; D gene uncertain. The CDR3 contains 11 residues. Germline CDR1 is SNHLY and CDR2 is FYNNEI.

Comment on this clone: Other nucleotide sequences in the sample specify the same CDR3. J is TRBJ2-2 and V is TRBV5-1; D gene ambiguous. The CDR3 contains 14 residues. Germline CDR1 SGHRS, CDR2 YFSETQ. V was shortened by 5 bases and J by 4 bases, with 12 bases between the two germline ends. As DNA, the CDR3 is TGCGCCAGCAGTCCGGACCTACTCACCGGGGAGCTGTTTTTT. This encodes CASSPDLLTGELFF.

The rearrangement links TRBV28 to TRBJ2-5, with D possibly being TRBD2 (6 bases). The J call may be incorrect, as the DNA end agrees better with TRBJ2-7. This CDR3 region has 15 residues. Germline V lookup: CDR1 MDHEN, CDR2 SYDVKM. The CDR3 nucleotides are TGTGCCAGCACCGTCCAGGGACTGGCCGATAACGAGCAGTACTTC. Its translation is CASTVQGLADNEQYF.

The chain carries TRBV5-1 and TRBJ2-3; D call uncertain. CDR1 and CDR2 from the germline V gene are SGHRS and YFSETQ. V was pared by 3 bases and J by 0 bases, with 8 bases between. This CDR3 comprises 14 residues. The DNA for the CDR3 is TGCGCCAGCAGCTCCATAACTAGCACAGATACGCAGTATTTT. It yields the protein CASSSITSTDTQYF.

The V gene is TRBV9, the J gene TRBJ2-7, with 8 nucleotides matching TRBD1. The CDR3 runs to 15 residues. Germline-derived CDR1 and CDR2 are SGDLS and YYNGEE. J gave up 2 bases and V 4 bases, and 8 bases lay outside the gene matches. This CDR3 is CASSKGQASAYEQYF. CDR3 in DNA: TGTGCCAGCAGCAAGGGACAGGCGAGCGCCTACGAGCAGTACTTC. The variable domain in full, completed from reference TRBV9 and TRBJ2-7, reads DSGVTQTPKHLITATGQRVTLRCSPRSGDLSVYWYQQSLDQGLQFLIQYYNGEERAKGNILERFSAQQFPDLHSELNLSSLELGDSALYFCASSKGQASAYEQYFGPGTRLTVT.

The chain uses TRBV30 and TRBJ2-6; D remains unclear. The CDR3 totals 15 residues. V was clipped by 3 bases and J by 0 bases, with 9 bases between them. The germline gives CDR1 GTSNPN, CDR2 SVGIG (reference sequence). This CDR3 is CAWSPRYSGANVLTF. The CDR3 nucleotides are TGTGCCTGGAGCCCGCGGTACTCTGGGGCCAACGTCCTGACTTTC.

This clone showed up just a few times. The chain links TRBV30 to TRBJ1-1, with 7 bases that match TRBD1. Trimming took 2 bases from V and 6 from J; bases not matched to a gene: 9. Germline V gene data show CDR1 as GTSNPN and CDR2 as SVGIG (reference sequence). The CDR3 length is 14 residues. The CDR3 nucleotides read TGTGCCTGGAGTCCCGGACAGGCGGAGGCTGAAGCTTTCTTT. This encodes CAWSPGQAEAEAFF.

Details on this clone: This may stem from a read error, because a much larger clone lies one nucleotide away. V gene TRBV28 combines with J gene TRBJ1-5; TRBD1 matches 7 bases. In germline, CDR1 is MDHEN, CDR2 SYDVKM. This CDR3 contains 17 residues. Trimming took 5 bases from V and 4 from J; bases not matched to a gene: 14. The CDR3 loop is CASSPQGEDAPNQPQHF. In nucleotides, the CDR3 is TGTGCCAGCAGTCCCCAGGGGGAAGATGCACCAAATCAGCCCCAGCATTTT.

CDR3 sequence reads: CASSQQLNGEAFF. The CDR3, as DNA: TGTGCCAGCTCACAACAGCTGAACGGTGAAGCTTTCTTT. The chain recombines TRBV18 with TRBJ1-1; D is ambiguous. The V gene's germline CDR1 is KGHSH and CDR2 LQKENI. This CDR3 comprises 13 residues. V shed 4 bases and J shed 7 bases, with 13 bases lying between them.

V usage is TRBV6-5 and J usage is TRBJ2-7; 7 bases agree with TRBD2. CDR1 and CDR2 from the germline V gene are MNHEY and SVGAGI. The CDR3 extends over 15 amino acids. The J segment lost 3 bases and the V segment lost 2 bases, leaving 7 bases of the junction unmatched. The CDR3 loop is CASSYGREVIYEQYF. In DNA form, the CDR3 reads TGTGCCAGCAGTTACGGACGGGAGGTGATCTACGAGCAGTACTTC.

The chain couples TRBV30 to TRBJ2-7; no clear D gene. The CDR3 has 11 residues. The germline CDR1 and CDR2 sequences are GTSNPN and SVGIG (reference sequence). Trimming left V 1 base short and J 6 bases short, with 7 bases between. In DNA, the CDR3 is TGTGCCTGGAGTGCCCTTAGCGAGCAGTACTTC. It encodes CAWSALSEQYF.

The chain recombines TRBV6-6 with TRBJ2-1, with D unclear. The V gene's germline CDR1 is MNHNY and CDR2 SVGAGI (reference sequence). CDR3 length: 16 residues. V lost 6 bases and J 3 bases, leaving 18 bases between the germline ends. CDR3 DNA: TGTGCCAGCAGCCAGGTCCCCATAGAGCTCTACAATGAGCAGTTCTTC. Translated: CASSQVPIELYNEQFF.

V is TRBV7-9 and J is TRBJ2-5; the match to TRBD1 covers 8 bases. With V trimmed by 1 base and J by 4 bases, 5 bases remained unmatched. CDR1 SEHNR and CDR2 FQNEAQ come from the germline V gene (reference sequence). CDR3 size: 15 residues. As DNA, the CDR3 is TGTGCCAGCAGCTTAGGGGGCAGGGGGCGAGAGACCCAGTACTTC. Residues: CASSLGGRGRETQYF.

This clone has a single count. The rearrangement links TRBV11-2 to TRBJ2-6; D uncertain. Deletions cut 2 bases from V and 1 base from J, with 9 bases between. The CDR3 spans 16 residues. Germline CDR1 SGHAT, CDR2 FQNNGV. As DNA, the CDR3 is TGTGCCAGCAGCTTATCTCGCCGGTCTGGGGCCAACGTCCTGACTTTC. It encodes CASSLSRRSGANVLTF. Together with reference TRBV11-2 and TRBJ2-6, the CDR3 gives the full variable domain: EAGVAQSPRYKIIEKRQSVAFWCNPISGHATLYWYQQILGQGPKLLIQFQNNGVVDDSQLPKDRFSAERLKGVDSTLKIQPAKLEDSAVYLCASSLSRRSGANVLTFGAGSRLTVL.

The chain is built from TRBV27 and TRBJ1-5, with D perhaps matching TRBD1 (5 bases). Germline CDR1 MNHEY, CDR2 SMNVEV (reference sequence). V lost 0 bases and J lost 8, with 14 bases in between. The CDR3 covers 15 residues. CDR3 nucleotide sequence: TGTGCCAGCAGTTTATCGGGGGGTGGGAGGAAGCCCCAGCATTTT. It specifies CASSLSGGGRKPQHF.

This rearrangement joins TRBV30 to TRBJ2-7; D perhaps matches TRBD1 (6 bases). Germline V gene sequence: CDR1 GTSNPN, CDR2 SVGIG (reference sequence). The CDR3 covers 12 residues. Trimming removed 6 bases from V and 0 bases from J, with 9 bases in between. This CDR3 reads CACNRDSYEQYF. The CDR3 DNA follows: TGTGCCTGCAACAGGGACTCCTACGAGCAGTACTTC.

The gene calls are TRBV7-3 and TRBJ1-4; 9 bases line up with TRBD1. Germline V gene lookup returns CDR1 SGHTA and CDR2 FQGTGA. V shed 1 base and J 6 bases; nucleotides not matched to a gene: 27. The length of the CDR3 is 23 residues. The CDR3 here is CASSLMGAGVMRSGQGRDEKLFF. The CDR3 bases are TGTGCCAGCAGCTTAATGGGGGCCGGGGTCATGCGCTCGGGACAGGGACGGGATGAAAAACTGTTTTTT.

The genes are TRBV27 and TRBJ2-2, with D unresolved. The germline CDR1 and CDR2 sequences are MNHEY and SMNVEV (reference sequence). The CDR3 extends over 12 amino acids. Trimming took 5 bases from V and 1 from J, leaving 2 bases between them. The CDR3 DNA sequence: TGTGCCAGCAGTCAGAACACCGGGGAGCTGTTTTTT. This gives the protein CASSQNTGELFF.

The chain is built from TRBV11-3 and TRBJ2-1, with TRBD2 identical over 11 bases. Per the germline V gene, CDR1 is SGHNT and CDR2 is YENEEA. The ends lost 6 bases at V and 9 bases at J; junction bases unmatched: 10. The CDR3 has 15 amino acids. The CDR3 loop reads CASSYVSGRASEQFF. CDR3 DNA sequence: TGTGCCAGCAGTTATGTTAGCGGGAGGGCCAGTGAGCAGTTCTTC.